This T cell receptor beta chain was identified during a study of shared clonotypes between healthy human individuals. The CDR3 loop spans 17 amino acids. The germline gives CDR1 KGHSH, CDR2 LQKENI. V was pared by 1 base and J by 1 base, with 14 bases between. The method was immunoSEQ multiplex PCR; TCRdb's version includes in-frame clones alone and lacks a portion of them. This sample has about 2.4 million clones, with 85% to 95% found just once. The V gene is TRBV18, the J gene TRBJ1-3, with D hard to call. This receptor was taken from a man younger than 35 in good health. The sample was naive CD4+ T cells sorted from blood. Regarding subset: CD45RA+ positively selected. The CDR3 nucleotides read TGTGCCAGCTCACCACTTCAGGCACTGAGATCTGGAAACACCATATATTTT. This gives the protein CASSPLQALRSGNTIYF. Combining the CDR3 with reference TRBV18 and TRBJ1-3 gives the whole variable domain NAGVMQNPRHLVRRRGQEARLRCSPMKGHSHVYWYRQLPEEGLKFMVYLQKENIIDESGMPKERFSAEFPKEGPSILRIQQVVRGDSAAYFCASSPLQALRSGNTIYFGEGSWLTVV.